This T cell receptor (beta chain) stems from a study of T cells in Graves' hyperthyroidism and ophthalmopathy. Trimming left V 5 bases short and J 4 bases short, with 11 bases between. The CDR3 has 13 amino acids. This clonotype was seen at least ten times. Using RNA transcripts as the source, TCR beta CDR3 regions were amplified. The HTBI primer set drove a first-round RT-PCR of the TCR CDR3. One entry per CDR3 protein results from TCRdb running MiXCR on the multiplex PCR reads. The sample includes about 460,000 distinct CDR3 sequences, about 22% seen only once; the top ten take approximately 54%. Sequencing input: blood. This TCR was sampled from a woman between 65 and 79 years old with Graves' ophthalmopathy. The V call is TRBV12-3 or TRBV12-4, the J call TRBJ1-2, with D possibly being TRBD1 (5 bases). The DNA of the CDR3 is TGTGCCAGCAGTCGGGACGGAATCTATGGCTACACCTTC. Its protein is CASSRDGIYGYTF.